The 31 T cell receptor beta chains reported below all come from one sample, sequenced in a study of blood T cell repertoires in COVID-19. Method: immunoSEQ multiplex PCR; TCRdb's copy keeps in-frame clones and lacks some. The repertoire has fewer than 350,000 clones, roughly 90% of them found once; the top ten carry over 2%. Input material: PBMCs or T cells enriched from blood (not recorded which). All receptors come from a woman in her 40s with acute COVID-19.

The rearrangement joins TRBV6-5 to TRBJ1-2; D is ambiguous. The CDR3 length is 15 residues. V was shortened by 6 bases and J by 0 bases, with 14 bases between the two germline ends. In germline, CDR1 is MNHEY, CDR2 SVGAGI. CDR3 residues: CASRDPARANYGYTF. The DNA of the CDR3 is TGTGCCAGCAGGGATCCAGCGCGAGCTAACTATGGCTACACCTTC.

The rearrangement uses TRBV30 and TRBJ2-4; 7 bases agree with TRBD2. Trimming removed 4 bases from V and 8 bases from J; junction bases left unmatched: 8. The CDR3 has 13 amino acids. Germline CDR1 and CDR2: GTSNPN and SVGIG (reference sequence). CDR3 sequence reads: CAWTAGLEDIQYF. In DNA, the CDR3 is TGTGCCTGGACAGCGGGGCTCGAGGACATTCAGTACTTC.

CDR3 in amino acids: CASSYGGPGQGSGYTF. CDR3 DNA: TGTGCCAGCAGTTACGGAGGGCCGGGACAGGGCTCTGGCTACACCTTC. The chain uses TRBV28 and TRBJ1-2; 9 bases line up with TRBD1. This CDR3 has 16 amino acids. The germline gives CDR1 MDHEN, CDR2 SYDVKM. The trim removed 4 bases at V and 7 bases at J, leaving 13 bases unmatched.

The chain combines TRBV5-1 with TRBJ1-2; D is unresolved. Germline CDR1 and CDR2: SGHRS and YFSETQ. CDR3 length equals 14 residues. V lost 1 base to trimming and J lost 1 base, with 8 bases between them. The CDR3 protein is CASSLWPDNYGYTF. The DNA of the CDR3 is TGCGCCAGCAGCTTGTGGCCTGATAACTATGGCTACACCTTC.

The chain uses TRBV5-1 and TRBJ1-2; TRBD1 might be the D (6 bases). This CDR3 region has 14 residues. Germline CDR1 reads SGHRS; CDR2 reads YFSETQ. V dropped 4 bases and J dropped 5 bases, with 15 bases sitting between them. CDR3 protein: CASSGRGGRYGYTF. CDR3 DNA sequence: TGCGCCAGCAGCGGAAGGGGGGGCAGATATGGCTACACCTTC.

This clone has just one count. The chain employs TRBV5-1 and TRBJ2-1, with 10 bases lining up with TRBD1. The ends lost 0 bases at V and 5 bases at J; junction bases unmatched: 8. Per germline, CDR1 SGHRS and CDR2 YFSETQ. The CDR3 is made up of 17 amino acids. CDR3 loop: CASSLATGGARDNEQFF. The CDR3 region has the DNA TGCGCCAGCAGCTTGGCGACAGGGGGCGCCCGGGACAATGAGCAGTTCTTC.

The rearrangement joins TRBV5-4 to TRBJ2-6; tentative D call: TRBD2 (5 bases). V lost 0 bases and J 4 bases, leaving 14 bases between the germline ends. Germline V gene data show CDR1 as SGHNT and CDR2 as YYREEE (reference sequence). This CDR3 has 17 residues. The CDR3 sequence: CASSLESGWVGANVLTF. The CDR3 coding sequence is TGTGCCAGCAGCTTGGAATCGGGATGGGTCGGGGCCAACGTCCTGACTTTC.

This chain links TRBV19 with TRBJ2-7; 9 bases match TRBD1. The germline V gene has CDR1 LNHDA and CDR2 SQIVND (reference sequence). This CDR3 is 15 amino acids long. The V gene end was trimmed by 5 bases and the J gene end by 7 bases; junction bases not matched to a gene: 12. The CDR3 DNA reads TGTGCCAGTAGTTCCACCGGGACAGGGTGGAATGAGCAGTACTTC. This sequence encodes CASSSTGTGWNEQYF.

V gene TRBV25-1 combines with J gene TRBJ2-7; unclear D gene. The CDR3 has 12 residues. V was trimmed by 8 bases and J by 6 bases, leaving 14 bases between them. Per germline, CDR1 MGHDK and CDR2 SYGVNS. The CDR3 DNA follows: TGTGCCAGCGGCGCAGGCCTGCGCGAGCAGTACTTC. Translated: CASGAGLREQYF.

This chain uses TRBV11-2 with TRBJ2-3, with 11 bases that match TRBD2. The CDR3 consists of 15 residues. Germline V gene lookup returns CDR1 SGHAT and CDR2 FQNNGV. Trimming removed 6 bases from V and 5 bases from J; junction bases left unmatched: 7. The CDR3 here is CASRQLAGVGDTQYF. CDR3 sequence (DNA): TGTGCCAGCAGGCAACTAGCGGGAGTTGGAGATACGCAGTATTTT.

The gene calls are TRBV7-2 and TRBJ2-1, with TRBD1 as a possible D gene (6 bases). Germline V gene data show CDR1 as SGHTA and CDR2 as FQGNSA. CDR3 length: 15 amino acids. Trimming pared 1 base from V and 7 bases from J, leaving 14 bases between. The CDR3 coding sequence is TGTGCCAGCAGCTTAGAAGGCTACCAGGGGAATGAGCAGTTCTTC. Encoded protein: CASSLEGYQGNEQFF.

The V gene is TRBV5-1, the J gene TRBJ2-7; maybe TRBD1 (5 bases). The CDR3 covers 12 residues. Trimming shortened V by 3 bases and J by 3 bases, and 7 bases separated the two germline ends. Germline-derived CDR1 and CDR2 are SGHRS and YFSETQ. The CDR3 protein is CASSSGHYEQYF. The CDR3 nucleotides read TGCGCCAGCAGCTCCGGACACTACGAGCAGTACTTC.

This chain links TRBV5-5 with TRBJ1-1, with D uncertain. This CDR3 comprises 12 residues. Per the germline V gene, CDR1 is SGHKS and CDR2 is YYEKEE (reference sequence). V dropped 0 bases and J dropped 8 bases, with 8 bases sitting between them. The CDR3 reads CASSLVQTEAFF. The CDR3 region has the DNA TGTGCCAGCAGCTTGGTCCAGACAGAAGCTTTCTTT.

The V and J genes are TRBV27 and TRBJ1-2; 8 bases are shared with TRBD1. CDR1 and CDR2 from the germline V gene are MNHEY and SMNVEV (reference sequence). The CDR3 consists of 14 residues. V shed 5 bases, J shed 6 bases, and the junction held 8 bases outside the gene matches. Here the CDR3 reads CASSPLDRAHGYTF. The DNA for the CDR3 is TGTGCCAGCAGTCCACTGGACAGGGCCCATGGCTACACCTTC.

This clone appeared once. This rearrangement joins TRBV7-2 to TRBJ1-2; D is undetermined. Germline lookup yields CDR1 SGHTA and CDR2 FQGNSA. Trimming took off 1 base at V and 8 bases at J, with 11 bases between the two ends. This CDR3 contains 13 residues. CDR3 nucleotides: TGTGCCAGCAGCTTAGGACCCGGGGTGGGCTACACCTTC. Its protein product is CASSLGPGVGYTF. The variable domain in full, with the rest retrieved from reference TRBV7-2 and TRBJ1-2, is GAGVSQSPSNKVTEKGKDVELRCDPISGHTALYWYRQSLGQGLEFLIYFQGNSAPDKSGLPSDRFSAERTGGSVSTLTIQRTQQEDSAVYLCASSLGPGVGYTFGSGTRLTVV.

The chain links TRBV4-1 to TRBJ1-1; 9 positions match TRBD1. This CDR3 spans 16 amino acids. V lost 3 bases, J lost 4 bases, and 9 bases stayed unmatched. Germline CDR1 and CDR2: MGHRA and YSYEKL. The CDR3 loop reads CASSQSFYRGPTEAFF. DNA for the CDR3: TGCGCCAGCAGCCAGTCCTTCTACAGGGGGCCCACTGAAGCTTTCTTT.

The rearrangement links TRBV21-1 to TRBJ1-1; the table's D call, TRBD1, was not checked against the DNA. TRBV21-1 is a pseudogene. CDR3 length: 15 amino acids. CDR3 residues: CASSNRDRVDTEAFF. In nucleotides, the CDR3 is TGTGCCAGCAGCAACCGGGACAGGGTTGACACTGAAGCTTTCTTT.

The V gene is TRBV28, the J gene TRBJ2-1; D gene unclear. Germline CDR1 MDHEN, CDR2 SYDVKM. The CDR3 length is 15 residues. Trimming pared 2 bases from V and 6 bases from J, leaving 14 bases between. The CDR3 DNA reads as TGTGCCAGCAGTTTAGTGGCCGTCCTTGGCAATGAGCAGTTCTTC. Protein sequence: CASSLVAVLGNEQFF. Using reference TRBV28 and TRBJ2-1 for the parts outside the CDR3, the full variable domain is DVKVTQSSRYLVKRTGEKVFLECVQDMDHENMFWYRQDPGLGLRLIYFSYDVKMKEKGDIPEGYSVSREKKERFSLILESASTNQTSMYLCASSLVAVLGNEQFFGPGTRLTVL.

The count of this clone is one. The chain uses TRBV18 and TRBJ1-2; TRBD1 aligns across 8 bases. Germline CDR1 reads KGHSH; CDR2 reads LQKENI. Germline trimming cut 4 bases from V and 6 bases from J; bases unmatched to any gene: 10. The CDR3 extends over 15 amino acids. The CDR3 sequence: CASSLGQGRVNGYTF. The DNA for the CDR3 is TGTGCCAGCTCACTTGGACAGGGACGGGTTAATGGCTACACCTTC.

The chain couples TRBV5-1 to TRBJ1-2, with D maybe TRBD1 (5 bases). V shed 3 bases and J shed 4 bases, with 10 bases lying between them. This CDR3 spans 13 amino acids. Germline V lookup: CDR1 SGHRS, CDR2 YFSETQ. This CDR3 is CASSSPGGYGYTF. The DNA of the CDR3 is TGCGCCAGCAGCTCCCCCGGGGGCTATGGCTACACCTTC.

The chain couples TRBV7-2 to TRBJ2-1, with D maybe TRBD2 (7 bases). V dropped 3 bases and J dropped 7 bases, with 19 bases sitting between them. Germline CDR1 reads SGHTA; CDR2 reads FQGNSA. CDR3 length equals 16 residues. The DNA for the CDR3 is TGTGCCAGCAGCTTGGCGGGGGCCGGGGTCATGAATGAGCAGTTCTTC. This sequence encodes CASSLAGAGVMNEQFF.

The gene calls are TRBV3-1 (or the pseudogene TRBV3-2) and TRBJ1-4; 8 nucleotides match TRBD1. V lost 4 bases to trimming and J lost 6 bases; unmatched junction nucleotides: 7. Germline CDR1 and CDR2: LGHDT and YNNKEL (reference sequence). CDR3 length: 15 residues. CDR3 amino acids: CASSRWTGIDEKLFF. For the CDR3, the DNA is TGTGCCAGCAGCCGCTGGACAGGGATTGATGAAAAACTGTTTTTT.

The chain is built from TRBV7-2 and TRBJ1-2, with 7 bases aligning to TRBD1. The CDR3 contains 14 residues. V dropped 0 bases and J dropped 5; count of bases not matched to a gene: 3. The germline V gene encodes CDR1 SGHTA and CDR2 FQGNSA. CDR3 in amino acids: CASSLAGGKYGYTF. The CDR3, as DNA: TGTGCCAGCAGCTTAGCAGGGGGCAAGTATGGCTACACCTTC.

This clone has just one count. V usage is TRBV19 and J usage is TRBJ1-5; 7 bases line up with TRBD1. The CDR3 is made up of 13 amino acids. Unmatched junction bases numbered 5, after V lost 6 bases and J lost 6 bases. CDR1 and CDR2 from the germline V gene are LNHDA and SQIVND (reference sequence). The CDR3 region is CASSDRAGQPQHF. CDR3 nucleotide sequence: TGTGCCAGTAGCGACAGGGCGGGTCAGCCCCAGCATTTT.

CDR3 coding DNA: TGTGCCAGCAGTCCGACAGGGAACTACGAGCAGTACTTC. It specifies CASSPTGNYEQYF. The chain carries TRBV6-5 and TRBJ2-7; 7 bases map to TRBD1. V was clipped by 5 bases and J by 3 bases; unmatched bases: 4. Germline lookup yields CDR1 MNHEY and CDR2 SVGAGI. This CDR3 region has 13 residues.

The chain has TRBV28 and TRBJ1-1; 7 bases line up with TRBD1. CDR3 size: 15 residues. Looked up from germline, CDR1 is MDHEN and CDR2 is SYDVKM. After removal of 0 bases from V and 0 bases from J, the junction contained 1 base not matched to a gene. This CDR3 is CASSLWTGMNTEAFF. CDR3 sequence (DNA): TGTGCCAGCAGTTTATGGACAGGGATGAACACTGAAGCTTTCTTT.

The chain couples TRBV18 to TRBJ1-1, with TRBD1 matching 7 bases. Trimming removed 1 base from V and 0 bases from J; junction bases left unmatched: 5. Germline CDR1 KGHSH, CDR2 LQKENI. The CDR3 consists of 16 residues. The CDR3 DNA reads TGTGCCAGCTCACCACGACAGGGTCTTATGAACACTGAAGCTTTCTTT. Translated: CASSPRQGLMNTEAFF.

As to this clone: Additional DNA sequences in this sample encode the identical CDR3. This sequence joins TRBV7-2 and TRBJ2-1; 11 bases map to TRBD1. The germline CDR1 and CDR2 sequences are SGHTA and FQGNSA. The CDR3 spans 16 residues. V was pared by 4 bases and J by 6 bases, with 8 bases of the junction left unmatched. The CDR3: CASSSDRDRGGNEQFF. In DNA, the CDR3 is TGTGCCAGCAGCTCCGACCGGGACAGGGGGGGCAATGAGCAGTTCTTC.

The chain couples TRBV28 to TRBJ2-7; 7 bases align to TRBD1. The germline CDR1 and CDR2 sequences are MDHEN and SYDVKM. After removal of 5 bases from V and 5 bases from J, the junction contained 3 bases not matched to a gene. This CDR3 has 12 amino acids. Written as DNA, the CDR3 is TGTGCCAGCAGTCCGGACAGGAACGAGCAGTACTTC. The encoded protein is CASSPDRNEQYF.

The rearrangement uses TRBV5-1 and TRBJ2-5; TRBD1 matches at 9 bases. V gave up 5 bases and J gave up 4 bases; unmatched junction bases: 9. Germline CDR1 is SGHRS and CDR2 is YFSETQ. The CDR3 has 15 residues. This CDR3 reads CASSPGTGNRETQYF. CDR3 DNA sequence: TGCGCCAGCAGTCCAGGGACAGGGAACCGAGAGACCCAGTACTTC.

The genes are TRBV9 and TRBJ2-4, with 8 nucleotides matching TRBD2. The CDR3 is 20 amino acids. Germline CDR1 is SGDLS and CDR2 is YYNGEE. V lost 1 base, J lost 1 base, and 16 bases stayed unmatched. CDR3 sequence reads: CASSVSGSGSYTGAKNIQYF. DNA of the CDR3: TGTGCCAGCAGCGTAAGTGGGAGCGGGAGCTATACGGGGGCCAAAAACATTCAGTACTTC.